This TCR beta chain was observed in a study of beta chain features in type 1 diabetes (dated by TCRdb to 2016 to 2019). Context from the whole study: Mean age, gender distribution, total cell number and subset yield did not differ between patients and healthy donors. Across all samples, about 110 million sorted cells were examined, and cell number per subset correlated strongly with RNA yield. In the study, TCRB repertoires of sorted circulating CD4+ T cell subsets from recently diagnosed type 1 diabetes patients were compared with those of matched healthy donors. Naive and central memory subsets were obtained from all 30 or so donors, but regulatory and stem cell-like memory subsets were isolated from only 8 patients and 8 healthy donors. What the work shows at the level of the full study, not this receptor alone: In all four CD4+ subsets, TCRB CDR3 length was moderately but significantly shorter in type 1 diabetes patients. Naive, central memory and regulatory TCRB repertoires appeared to be more alike among patients than among healthy donors. At VDJ recombination sites, patients with type 1 diabetes made fewer insertions and deleted more nucleotides, a pattern implying thymic rearrangement abnormalities. Only small numbers of individuals were included in the HLA sub-analyses, which left unresolved whether HLA type had any influence on TCRB rearrangement. Sequencing cDNA rather than genomic DNA could over-represent highly expressing activated cells, although activation and CD3 levels did not differ between groups. Shorter templates might be favored by PCR, yet because patient and control samples were amplified and corrected together, any such skew would affect both groups equally.

CDR1 and CDR2 were assigned from the germline V gene as ENHRY and SYGVKD. V is shortened by 4 bases, J by 3 bases, and the region joining them spans 10 bases. Measured from the cysteine to the phenylalanine, the CDR3 is 13 residues long. Only the CDR3 portion is preserved as DNA: 39 bases, with reading frame beginning at the first base. A word on this clone: No cognate antigen has been identified for it. No clone much larger than this one lies a single base away; base qualities are absent.

From each donor, a single peripheral blood sample of approximately 0.11 L on average was drawn into heparinised tubes. A BD FACSAria II was used to sort naive, central memory, regulatory and stem cell-like memory CD4+ T cells with a panel that included CD45RO, CCR7, CD25, CD127, CD95 and CD27. A purity above 95% was achieved for all sorted populations. Right away, PBMCs were isolated by Lymphoprep density gradient centrifugation and were stained directly, with no culture step. To minimize batch effects, samples were stained and sorted in pairs, one healthy donor with one patient per experiment. The entire amount of isolated RNA was reverse transcribed using the High Capacity cDNA Reverse Transcription Kit, so the sequenced TCRB transcripts were expressed ones. Deep immunoSEQ sequencing was applied to naive, central memory and regulatory T cell samples, giving an average of around 4 million total reads per sample. After sorted cells were lysed in RLT buffer, RNA was extracted with DNase-treated RNeasy Micro or Mini kits, with the choice depending on cell number. Each cell subset was processed on its own to prevent cross-contamination, while patient and healthy donor samples were processed together. The immunoSEQ multiplex PCR was used to amplify TCRB sequences from cDNA, generating 87-bp fragments that spanned the CDR3 region. Sequencing of the amplicons was done on the Illumina HiSeq platform. The study's processing was this. Synthetic template baselines were used to correct PCR bias computationally, reads within Hamming distance 2 were collapsed together, and singletons that could not be merged were discarded. By aligning reads against IMGT, V, D and J genes, CDR3 length, and insertions or deletions at six rearrangement sites were assigned. Clonotype counts were normalized to sorted cell number within each subset before computing true diversity and Gini coefficients with the tcR R package. The overlap coefficient, calculated on TCRB nucleotide sequences, was used to measure repertoire sharing. TCRdb re-hosts the immuneACCESS table, in-frame sequences only. Its copies lack some clones; in the studies checked, an unresolved V gene accounts for under half of them, and the cause for the rest is not known. V and J calls and clone size are those listed in that table; D and trimming were worked out from the DNA. Counted in this sample were about 220,000 clones; roughly 11% of them appeared once. The ten largest clones add up to 1% to 1.5% of the sample.

The chain is made from TRBV10-3 and TRBJ2-7, and perhaps TRBD1 as D gene, on 5 matching bases. The TCR sequence derives from a man younger than 35 in good health. The sequenced sample consisted of central memory CD4+ T cells from blood. CDR3 protein: CAISAPRDYEQYF. The nucleotide sequence reads TGTGCCATCAGTGCCCCCAGGGACTACGAGCAGTACTTC.